This is a list of T cell receptor beta chains from one sample in a study of CD8+CD57+ T cells in acquired aplastic anemia. TCRdb recomputed calls from the reads with MiXCR, one row per CDR3 protein. The sample lists 300,000 or so distinct CDR3 sequences, 50% to 65% occurring once. Sequencing input: sorted CD4+, CD8+, or CD8+CD57+ T cells (not recorded which) from PBMCs. The receptor source for this set is a human donor with aplastic anemia. The CDR3 runs from the conserved cysteine through the conserved F or W. Fields, in order: clone size, J gene, D gene, V gene, CDR3 DNA, CDR3 protein. D genes are given only for firm matches. The size field is filled for only some rows; it gives once, few, many or a size class.

clone size: NA; J gene: TRBJ2-7; D gene: TRBD1; V gene: TRBV5-1; CDR3 DNA: TGCGCCAGCAGCTTGCCCCGGACAGGGGGCAACTACGAGCAGTACTTC; CDR3 protein: CASSLPRTGGNYEQYF
clone size: NA; J gene: TRBJ2-3; D gene: TRBD1; V gene: TRBV2; CDR3 DNA: TGTGCCAGCAGTGATAAGGGGGCTTCAACAGATACGCAGTATTTT; CDR3 protein: CASSDKGASTDTQYF
clone size: NA; J gene: TRBJ2-1; D gene: TRBD2; V gene: TRBV20-1; CDR3 DNA: TGCAGTGCTAGAGATCGAACCAGCGGGAGTTTACGGGAGCAGTTCTTC; CDR3 protein: CSARDRTSGSLREQFF
clone size: NA; J gene: TRBJ1-1; D gene: TRBD1; V gene: TRBV19; CDR3 DNA: TGTGCCAGTAGTATAGGACAGGGCTCCACTGAAGCTTTCTTT; CDR3 protein: CASSIGQGSTEAFF
clone size: NA; J gene: TRBJ2-3; D gene: TRBD2; V gene: TRBV7-3; CDR3 DNA: TGTGCCAGCAGCTTAATACTAGCGGGCAAAGATACGCAGTATTTT; CDR3 protein: CASSLILAGKDTQYF
clone size: NA; J gene: TRBJ2-7; D gene: NA; V gene: TRBV7-9; CDR3 DNA: TGTGCCAGCAGCTTCTCCGCTTTGGGCGAGCAGTACTTC; CDR3 protein: CASSFSALGEQYF
clone size: NA; J gene: TRBJ2-7; D gene: TRBD2; V gene: TRBV5-1; CDR3 DNA: TGTGCCAGCAGCTTAGCTGAGTGGGAGGGCCGGGCATCCCTCTACGAGCAGTACTTC; CDR3 protein: CASSLAEWEGRASLYEQYF
clone size: NA; J gene: TRBJ1-1; D gene: TRBD1; V gene: TRBV11-3; CDR3 DNA: TGTGCCAGCAGCCCACCCTCCGGACAGGAGAACACTGAAGCTTTCTTT; CDR3 protein: CASSPPSGQENTEAFF
clone size: many; J gene: TRBJ1-1; D gene: TRBD1; V gene: TRBV19; CDR3 DNA: TGTGCCAGTAGTATACAACAGGGGGCGCTTACCACTGAAGCTTTCTTT; CDR3 protein: CASSIQQGALTTEAFF
clone size: few; J gene: TRBJ1-1; D gene: NA; V gene: TRBV20-1; CDR3 DNA: TGCAGTGCTAGAGACCGATCCCCCCCTGAAGCTTTCTTT; CDR3 protein: CSARDRSPPEAFF
clone size: NA; J gene: TRBJ1-1; D gene: NA; V gene: TRBV7-2; CDR3 DNA: TGTGCCAGCATCAAAGTGGGCCAGAACACTGAAGCTTTCTTT; CDR3 protein: CASIKVGQNTEAFF
clone size: NA; J gene: TRBJ2-1; D gene: TRBD1; V gene: TRBV20-1; CDR3 DNA: TGCAGTGCTGTCGACAGGGGGGGGGGGGGCTCCTACAATGAGCAGTTCTTC; CDR3 protein: CSAVDRGGGGSYNEQFF
clone size: NA; J gene: TRBJ2-5; D gene: TRBD1; V gene: TRBV20-1; CDR3 DNA: TGCAGTGTTACCGGGACAGGGGGAGAGACCCAGTACTTC; CDR3 protein: CSVTGTGGETQYF
clone size: NA; J gene: TRBJ2-6; D gene: NA; V gene: TRBV7-3; CDR3 DNA: TGTGCCAGCAGCGCCAAGGGCGGTGGGGCCAACGTCCTGACTTTC; CDR3 protein: CASSAKGGGANVLTF